These T cell receptor beta chains were read from a single sample in a study of T-cell reconstitution after alpha-beta-depleted transplantation in children. TCRdb recomputed calls from the PCR reads with MiXCR, one row per CDR3 protein. The table lists about 240,000 distinct CDR3 sequences, around 11% of them singletons. Sequencing was performed on PBMCs from the stem cell graft donor, taken from the stem cell graft. The receptor source for this set is a human donor who donated a stem cell graft to a child with acute lymphoblastic leukemia. Both conserved end residues are part of each CDR3. The order of the fields is clone size, CDR3 length, J gene, D gene, V gene, CDR3 protein, CDR3 DNA. D genes are given only for firm matches. Not every row has a clone size; where given, it reads once, few, many or a size class.

many	15	TRBJ2-5	NA	TRBV7-9	CASSLAEIQEETQYF	TGTGCCAGCAGCCTCGCGGAAATCCAAGAGGAGACCCAGTACTTC
NA	14	TRBJ2-4	NA	TRBV11-1	CASSLGEAVNIQYF	TGTGCCAGCAGCTTAGGGGAGGCAGTAAACATTCAGTACTTC
many	13	TRBJ2-7	TRBD1	TRBV29-1	CSVEVQGIYEQYF	TGCAGCGTTGAAGTACAGGGGATCTACGAGCAGTACTTC
many	12	TRBJ2-5	NA	TRBV10-3	CAISPNQETQYF	TGTGCCATCAGTCCTAACCAAGAGACCCAGTACTTC
NA	10	TRBJ1-1	NA	TRBV29-1	CSSSGDEAFF	TGCAGCTCGTCTGGTGATGAGGCTTTCTTT
NA	14	TRBJ2-2	NA	TRBV14	CASSQYLNTGELFF	TGTGCCAGCAGCCAATACCTTAACACCGGGGAGCTGTTTTTT
many	12	TRBJ1-1	NA	TRBV20-1	CSAVDPTLVAFF	TGCAGTGCCGTTGACCCCACTCTGGTGGCTTTCTTT
few	15	TRBJ2-3	NA	TRBV7-8	CASSPGHRNTDTQYF	TGTGCCAGCAGCCCGGGACATAGAAACACAGATACGCAGTATTTT
many	13	TRBJ2-1	NA	TRBV6-5	CASSRRGGDEQFF	TGTGCCAGCAGTCGGAGGGGGGGCGATGAGCAGTTCTTC
many	14	TRBJ1-1	TRBD1	TRBV28	CASSRQGRNTEAFF	TGTGCCAGCAGTCGACAGGGGAGGAACACTGAAGCTTTCTTT
many	16	TRBJ2-2	TRBD1	TRBV11-3	CASSFAFGTGEGELFF	TGTGCCAGCAGCTTCGCCTTCGGGACAGGGGAAGGGGAGCTGTTTTTT
many	14	TRBJ2-5	NA	TRBV14	CASSRMGSGETQYF	TGTGCCAGCAGCCGAATGGGGAGTGGAGAGACCCAGTACTTC
few	13	TRBJ2-7	TRBD1	TRBV30	CACLWDRDGEQYF	TGTGCCTGCCTATGGGACAGGGACGGCGAGCAGTACTTC
NA	15	TRBJ2-1	NA	TRBV7-8	CASSPARGSYNEQFF	TGTGCCAGCAGCCCCGCCCGCGGATCCTACAATGAGCAGTTCTTC
many	13	TRBJ1-1	NA	TRBV27	CASSFGLSTEAFF	TGTGCCAGCAGTTTTGGGTTGAGCACTGAAGCTTTCTTT
many	17	TRBJ1-6	NA	TRBV5-1	CASSLSARSSYNSPLHF	TGCGCCAGCAGCTTGTCGGCAAGGAGCTCCTATAATTCACCCCTCCACTTT
many	12	TRBJ2-7	NA	TRBV7-2	CASSRLLYEQYF	TGTGCCAGCAGCCGCCTCTTGTACGAGCAGTACTTC
many	15	TRBJ1-3	NA	TRBV9	CASSVAGLTGNTIYF	TGTGCCAGCAGCGTAGCCGGACTCACGGGAAACACCATATATTTT
NA	16	TRBJ2-4	NA	TRBV7-9	CASSLAEGVSKNIQYF	TGTGCCAGCAGCTTAGCGGAGGGGGTATCAAAAAACATTCAGTACTTC
NA	17	TRBJ2-3	TRBD2	TRBV5-1	CASSLYWASGASDTQYF	TGCGCCAGCAGCTTGTATTGGGCTAGCGGGGCGTCAGATACGCAGTATTTT
NA	16	TRBJ2-1	NA	TRBV11-1	CASSLPGLGRANEQFF	TGTGCCAGCAGCTTACCGGGGTTGGGCAGGGCCAATGAGCAGTTCTTC
many	13	TRBJ2-2	NA	TRBV20-1	CSVDEQLTGELFF	TGCAGTGTTGATGAACAGCTAACCGGGGAGCTGTTTTTT
NA	15	TRBJ1-5	NA	TRBV20-1	CSARDQTFLGQPQHF	TGCAGTGCTAGAGATCAGACCTTTCTCGGTCAGCCCCAGCATTTT
many	15	TRBJ2-3	NA	TRBV12-3/TRBV12-4	CASSPFTKITDTQYF	TGTGCCAGCAGTCCCTTTACCAAAATCACAGATACGCAGTATTTT
many	14	TRBJ1-4	NA	TRBV27	CASTATASNEKLFF	TGTGCCAGCACCGCTACGGCTTCTAATGAAAAACTGTTTTTT
few	13	TRBJ1-2	NA	TRBV20-1	CSARIIIHPGYTF	TGCAGTGCTAGAATCATCATACACCCTGGCTACACCTTC
NA	16	TRBJ2-1	TRBD2	TRBV5-1	CASSFGFGRGSNEQFF	TGCGCCAGCAGCTTCGGCTTCGGGCGGGGGTCCAATGAGCAGTTCTTC
few	14	TRBJ2-3	NA	TRBV13	CASSLASPTNTQYF	TGTGCCAGCAGCTTAGCCAGCCCCACGAATACGCAGTATTTT
NA	19	TRBJ2-3	TRBD2	TRBV11-2	CASSPGLAGGSSSTDTQYF	TGTGCCAGCAGCCCCGGACTAGCGGGGGGCTCATCTAGCACAGATACGCAGTATTTT
many	13	TRBJ2-1	TRBD2	TRBV6-2/TRBV6-3	CASTAGVYNEQFF	TGTGCCAGCACAGCGGGAGTGTACAATGAGCAGTTCTTC
many	12	TRBJ1-1	NA	TRBV24-1	CATSDPQTEAFF	TGTGCCACCAGTGATCCCCAAACTGAAGCTTTCTTT
many	13	TRBJ2-1	NA	TRBV29-1	CSVGAGGFGEQFF	TGCAGCGTTGGGGCAGGGGGGTTCGGTGAGCAGTTCTTC
many	14	TRBJ2-1	NA	TRBV12-3/TRBV12-4	CASSLGGGENEQFF	TGTGCCAGCAGTTTGGGTGGGGGCGAGAATGAGCAGTTCTTC
few	18	TRBJ2-5	NA	TRBV6-5	CASSYSKAGTESQETQYF	TGTGCCAGCAGTTACTCCAAGGCGGGGACAGAGAGTCAAGAGACCCAGTACTTC
many	13	TRBJ2-7	NA	TRBV7-9	CASSPGGGREQYF	TGTGCCAGCAGCCCGGGGGGCGGTCGCGAGCAGTACTTC
many	14	TRBJ1-2	TRBD1	TRBV4-3	CASSQVRTGYGYTF	TGCGCCAGCAGCCAAGTCCGGACAGGTTATGGCTACACCTTC
few	13	TRBJ1-1	NA	TRBV30	CAWSVLGETEAFF	TGTGCCTGGAGTGTACTAGGGGAAACTGAAGCTTTCTTT
many	12	TRBJ2-2	NA	TRBV5-6	CASSSTNRELFF	TGTGCCAGCAGCTCTACCAACAGGGAGCTGTTTTTT
many	15	TRBJ1-1	TRBD1	TRBV10-3	CAISPGTEPNTEAFF	TGTGCCATCAGTCCCGGGACAGAACCTAACACTGAAGCTTTCTTT
many	15	TRBJ1-1	TRBD1	TRBV7-2	CASSFFRGRDTEAFF	TGTGCCAGCAGCTTTTTCAGGGGGCGGGACACTGAAGCTTTCTTT
many	15	TRBJ2-2	NA	TRBV6-5	CASSSLTENTGELFF	TGTGCCAGCAGTTCCCTCACAGAGAACACCGGGGAGCTGTTTTTT
many	14	TRBJ2-5	TRBD1	TRBV29-1	CSGGDRRIQETQYF	TGCAGCGGGGGGGACAGGAGGATCCAAGAGACCCAGTACTTC
many	13	TRBJ2-5	TRBD1	TRBV28	CASGTVFQETQYF	TGTGCCAGCGGGACAGTTTTCCAAGAGACCCAGTACTTC
many	17	TRBJ2-3	NA	TRBV20-1	CSARDRGLLPSTDTQYF	TGCAGTGCTAGAGATCGGGGACTGCTGCCTAGCACAGATACGCAGTATTTT
many	15	TRBJ1-1	TRBD1	TRBV6-5	CASSYSPGGNTEAFF	TGTGCCAGCAGTTACTCCCCAGGGGGGAACACTGAAGCTTTCTTT
many	17	TRBJ2-7	NA	TRBV14	CASSPYSGTDSPYEQYF	TGTGCCAGCAGCCCCTATTCCGGGACGGATTCACCCTACGAGCAGTACTTC
many	15	TRBJ2-3	NA	TRBV12-3/TRBV12-4	CASSLTNQREDTQYF	TGTGCCAGCAGCCTGACTAACCAAAGGGAAGATACGCAGTATTTT